This record concerns one TCR beta chain sequence. The sample is drawn from a study of blood T cell repertoires in COVID-19. Background on the study: COVID-19 samples collected from the United States, Italy and Spain covered acute and convalescent phases. Nucleic acid was either cDNA or gDNA, and it came from T cells, B-cell-depleted T cells, or PBMCs.

This CDR3 has 13 amino acids. The V gene's germline CDR1 is SQVTM and CDR2 ANQGSEA. Trimming pared 6 bases from V and 0 bases from J, leaving 10 bases between. TCRdb keeps only in-frame clones here, not all; method: immunoSEQ multiplex PCR. The sample carries 95,000 to 100,000 clones, 85% to 95% recorded once. V is TRBV29-1 and J is TRBJ2-3; TRBD1 might be the D (5 bases). Sequencing input: peripheral blood. The sequence derives from a man in his fifties with active COVID-19. In nucleotides, the CDR3 is TGCAGCGTCAGGACACGAAGCACAGATACGCAGTATTTT. Translating it yields CSVRTRSTDTQYF.